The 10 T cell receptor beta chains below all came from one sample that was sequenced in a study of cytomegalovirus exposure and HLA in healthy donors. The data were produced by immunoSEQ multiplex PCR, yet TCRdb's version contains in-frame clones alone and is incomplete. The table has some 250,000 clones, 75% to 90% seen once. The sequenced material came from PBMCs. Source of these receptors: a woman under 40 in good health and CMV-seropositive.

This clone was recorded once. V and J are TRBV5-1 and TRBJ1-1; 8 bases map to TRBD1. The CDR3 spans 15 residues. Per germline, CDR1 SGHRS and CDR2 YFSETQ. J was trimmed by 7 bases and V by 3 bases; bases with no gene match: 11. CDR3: CASSWGNRTGGEAFF. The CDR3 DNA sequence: TGCGCCAGCAGCTGGGGTAACCGCACAGGGGGTGAAGCTTTCTTT.

The CDR3 protein is CASSVGGGDHNEQFF. Here the CDR3 DNA reads TGTGCCAGCAGCGTAGGAGGGGGCGATCACAATGAGCAGTTCTTC. This rearrangement joins TRBV9 to TRBJ2-1, with TRBD1 matching over 7 bases. This CDR3 spans 15 amino acids. Germline-derived CDR1 and CDR2 are SGDLS and YYNGEE. After removal of 0 bases from V and 5 bases from J, the junction contained 5 bases not matched to a gene.

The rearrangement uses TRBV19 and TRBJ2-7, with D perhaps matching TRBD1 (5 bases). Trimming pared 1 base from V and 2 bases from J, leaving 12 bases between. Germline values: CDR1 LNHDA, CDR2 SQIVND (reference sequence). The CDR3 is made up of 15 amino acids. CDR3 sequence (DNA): TGTGCCAGTAGTATAGGAGGCCAGGGAACCTACGAGCAGTACTTC. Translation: CASSIGGQGTYEQYF.

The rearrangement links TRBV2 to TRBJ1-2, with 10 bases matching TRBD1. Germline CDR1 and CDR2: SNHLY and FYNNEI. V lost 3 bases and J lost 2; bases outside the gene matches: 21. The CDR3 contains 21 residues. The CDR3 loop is CASSEEWTGGLPPGGNYGYTF. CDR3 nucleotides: TGTGCCAGCAGTGAGGAGTGGACAGGGGGACTGCCCCCAGGAGGGAACTATGGCTACACCTTC.

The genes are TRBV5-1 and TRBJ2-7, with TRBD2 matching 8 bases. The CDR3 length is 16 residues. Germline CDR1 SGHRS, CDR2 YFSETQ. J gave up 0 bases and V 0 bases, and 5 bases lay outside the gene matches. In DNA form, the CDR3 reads TGCGCCAGCAGCTTGGATCGGGAGGGAAACTCCTACGAGCAGTACTTC. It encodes CASSLDREGNSYEQYF.

The CDR3 protein is CASSLEWDRNTEAFF. The CDR3 DNA follows: TGTGCCAGCAGCTTAGAATGGGACAGGAACACTGAAGCTTTCTTT. The gene calls are TRBV7-8 and TRBJ1-1; 7 nucleotides agree with TRBD1. CDR3 length equals 15 residues. Germline CDR1 and CDR2: SGHVS and FQNEAQ. The J segment lost 1 base and the V segment lost 1 base, leaving 3 bases of the junction unmatched. Full variable domain (rest looked up from reference TRBV7-8 and TRBJ1-1): GAGVSQSPRYKVAKRGQDVALRCDPISGHVSLFWYQQALGQGPEFLTYFQNEAQLDKSGLPSDRFFAERPEGSVSTLKIQRTQQEDSAVYLCASSLEWDRNTEAFFGQGTRLTVV.

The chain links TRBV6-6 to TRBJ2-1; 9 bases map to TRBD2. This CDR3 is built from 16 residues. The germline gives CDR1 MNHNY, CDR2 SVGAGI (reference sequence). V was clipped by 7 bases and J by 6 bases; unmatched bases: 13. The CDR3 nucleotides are TGTGCCAGCACCCCTTTTAGCGGGAGTGTAGGCAATGAGCAGTTCTTC. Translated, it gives CASTPFSGSVGNEQFF.

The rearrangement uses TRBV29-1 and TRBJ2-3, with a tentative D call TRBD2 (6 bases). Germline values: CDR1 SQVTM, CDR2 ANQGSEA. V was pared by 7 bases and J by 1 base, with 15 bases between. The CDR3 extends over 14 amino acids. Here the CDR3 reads CSGTPTGGTDTQYF. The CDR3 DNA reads TGCAGCGGGACCCCGACGGGGGGCACAGATACGCAGTATTTT.

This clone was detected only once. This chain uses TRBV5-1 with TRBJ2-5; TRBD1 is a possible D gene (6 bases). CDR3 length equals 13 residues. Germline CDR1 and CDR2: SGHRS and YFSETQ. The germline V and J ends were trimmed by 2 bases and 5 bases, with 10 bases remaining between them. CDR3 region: CASSLTGPETQYF. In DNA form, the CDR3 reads TGCGCCAGCAGCTTAACAGGGCCGGAGACCCAGTACTTC.

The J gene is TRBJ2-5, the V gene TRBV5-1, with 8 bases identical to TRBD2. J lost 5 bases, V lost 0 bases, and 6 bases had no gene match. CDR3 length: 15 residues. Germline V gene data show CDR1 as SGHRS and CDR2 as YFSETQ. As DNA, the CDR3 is TGCGCCAGCAGCTTGGCGGGAGGGCCTGAGGAGACCCAGTACTTC. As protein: CASSLAGGPEETQYF.